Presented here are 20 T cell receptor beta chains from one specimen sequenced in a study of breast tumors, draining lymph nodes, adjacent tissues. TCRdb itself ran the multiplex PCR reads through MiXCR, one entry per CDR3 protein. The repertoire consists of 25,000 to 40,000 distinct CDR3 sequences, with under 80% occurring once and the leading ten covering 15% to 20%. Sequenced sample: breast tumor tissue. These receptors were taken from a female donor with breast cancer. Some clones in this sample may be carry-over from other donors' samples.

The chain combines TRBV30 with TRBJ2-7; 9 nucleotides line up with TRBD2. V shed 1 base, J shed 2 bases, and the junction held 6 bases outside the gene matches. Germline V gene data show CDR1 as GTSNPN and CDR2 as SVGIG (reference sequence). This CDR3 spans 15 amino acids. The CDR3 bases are TGTGCCTGGAGTGGGTCGAGCGGGGGGCCCTACGAGCAGTACTTC. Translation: CAWSGSSGGPYEQYF. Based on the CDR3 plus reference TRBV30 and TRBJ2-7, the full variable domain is SQTIHQWPATLVQPVGSPLSLECTVEGTSNPNLYWYRQAAGRGLQLLFYSVGIGQISSEVPQNLSASRPQDRQFILSSKKLLLSDSGFYLCAWSGSSGGPYEQYFGPGTRLTVT.

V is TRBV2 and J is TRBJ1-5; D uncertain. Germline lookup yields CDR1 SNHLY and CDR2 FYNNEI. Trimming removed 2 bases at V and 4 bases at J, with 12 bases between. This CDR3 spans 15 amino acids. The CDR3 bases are TGTGCCAGCAGTGAAATAGGGTTGCGAAATCAGCCCCAGCATTTT. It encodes CASSEIGLRNQPQHF. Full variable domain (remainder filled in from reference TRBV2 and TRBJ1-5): EPEVTQTPSHQVTQMGQEVILRCVPISNHLYFYWYRQILGQKVEFLVSFYNNEISEKSEIFDDQFSVERPDGSNFTLKIRSTKLEDSAMYFCASSEIGLRNQPQHFGDGTRLSIL.

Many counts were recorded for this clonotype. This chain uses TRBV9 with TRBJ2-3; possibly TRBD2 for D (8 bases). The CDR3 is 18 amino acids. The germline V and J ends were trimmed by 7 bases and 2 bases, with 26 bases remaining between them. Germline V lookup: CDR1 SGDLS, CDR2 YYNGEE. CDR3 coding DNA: TGTGCCAGCCTAACGGGACAGACGAGCGGGAGCCCCACAGATACGCAGTATTTT. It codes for CASLTGQTSGSPTDTQYF.

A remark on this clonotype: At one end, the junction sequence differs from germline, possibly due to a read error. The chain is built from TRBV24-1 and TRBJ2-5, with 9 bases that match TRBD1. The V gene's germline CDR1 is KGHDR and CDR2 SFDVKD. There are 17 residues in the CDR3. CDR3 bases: TGTGCCACCAGTGATCCCGCGGGGACAGGGTCATCGGAGCCCCAGACCTTC. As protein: CATSDPAGTGSSEPQTF.

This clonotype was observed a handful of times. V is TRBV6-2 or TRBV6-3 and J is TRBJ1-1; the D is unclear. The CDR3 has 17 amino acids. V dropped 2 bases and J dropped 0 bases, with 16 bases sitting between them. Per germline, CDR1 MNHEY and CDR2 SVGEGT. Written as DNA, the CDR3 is TGTGCCAGCAGTTACCATGTTCTGGCAGGAATGAACACTGAAGCTTTCTTT. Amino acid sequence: CASSYHVLAGMNTEAFF.

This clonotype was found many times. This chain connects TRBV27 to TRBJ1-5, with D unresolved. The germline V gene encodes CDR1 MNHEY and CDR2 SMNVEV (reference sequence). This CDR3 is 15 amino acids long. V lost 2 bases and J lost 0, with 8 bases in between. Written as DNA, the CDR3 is TGTGCCAGCAGTTTAACCCAGAATAGCAATCAGCCCCAGCATTTT. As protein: CASSLTQNSNQPQHF.

CDR3 in amino acids: CSASDRGTDTQYF. The DNA of the CDR3 is TGCAGTGCTAGTGACCGTGGCACAGATACGCAGTATTTT. The rearrangement uses TRBV20-1 and TRBJ2-3; D unresolved. The germline CDR1 and CDR2 sequences are DFQATT and SNEGSKA (reference sequence). Trimming shortened V by 3 bases and J by 1 base, and 8 bases separated the two germline ends. This CDR3 is built from 13 residues.

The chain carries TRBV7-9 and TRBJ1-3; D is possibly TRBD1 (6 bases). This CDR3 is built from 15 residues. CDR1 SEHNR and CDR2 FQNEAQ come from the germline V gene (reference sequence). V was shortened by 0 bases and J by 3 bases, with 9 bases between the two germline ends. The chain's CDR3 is CASSLAGGYGNTIYF. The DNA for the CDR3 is TGTGCCAGCAGCTTAGCAGGGGGATATGGAAACACCATATATTTT. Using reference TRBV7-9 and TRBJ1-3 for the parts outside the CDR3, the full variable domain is DTGVSQNPRHKITKRGQNVTFRCDPISEHNRLYWYRQTLGQGPEFLTYFQNEAQLEKSRLLSDRFSAERPKGSFSTLEIQRTEQGDSAMYLCASSLAGGYGNTIYFGEGSWLTVV.

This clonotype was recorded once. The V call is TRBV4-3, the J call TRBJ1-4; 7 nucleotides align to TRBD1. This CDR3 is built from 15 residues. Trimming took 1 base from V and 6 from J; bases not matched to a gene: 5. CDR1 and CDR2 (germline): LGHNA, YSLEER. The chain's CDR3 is CASSQAGGGDEKLFF. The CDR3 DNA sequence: TGCGCCAGCAGCCAAGCGGGAGGGGGCGATGAAAAACTGTTTTTT.

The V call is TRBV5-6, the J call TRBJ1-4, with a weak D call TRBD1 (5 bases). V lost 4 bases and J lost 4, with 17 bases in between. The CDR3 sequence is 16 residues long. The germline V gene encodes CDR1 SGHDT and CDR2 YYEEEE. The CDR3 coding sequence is TGTGCCAGCAGCCTGGTCGACAGTCCATATAATGAAAAACTGTTTTTT. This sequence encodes CASSLVDSPYNEKLFF.

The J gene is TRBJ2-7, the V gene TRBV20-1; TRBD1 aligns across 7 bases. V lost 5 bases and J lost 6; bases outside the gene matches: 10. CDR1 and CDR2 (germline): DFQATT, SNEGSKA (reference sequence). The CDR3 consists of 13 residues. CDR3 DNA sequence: TGCAGTGCTGAAGGACAGGTCGTAAGCGAGCAGTACTTC. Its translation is CSAEGQVVSEQYF.

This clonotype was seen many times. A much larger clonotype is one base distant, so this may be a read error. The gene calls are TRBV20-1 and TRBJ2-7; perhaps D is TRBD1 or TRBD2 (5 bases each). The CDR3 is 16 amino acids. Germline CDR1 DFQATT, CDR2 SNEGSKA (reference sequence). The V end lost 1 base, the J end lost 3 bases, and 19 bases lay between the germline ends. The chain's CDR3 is CSARGDGTPAHYEQYF. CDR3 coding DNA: TGCAGTGCTAGAGGGGACGGGACGCCTGCTCACTACGAGCAGTACTTC.

This chain's CDR3 is CASSLEAGPYNEQFF. CDR3 DNA sequence: TGTGCCAGCAGCTTAGAGGCGGGGCCGTACAATGAGCAGTTCTTC. The genes are TRBV7-9 and TRBJ2-1, with D possibly being TRBD2 (6 bases). CDR3 length: 15 residues. CDR1 and CDR2 (germline): SEHNR, FQNEAQ (reference sequence). Between the trimmed V and J ends, which lost 1 base and 4 bases, there was a span of 11 bases.

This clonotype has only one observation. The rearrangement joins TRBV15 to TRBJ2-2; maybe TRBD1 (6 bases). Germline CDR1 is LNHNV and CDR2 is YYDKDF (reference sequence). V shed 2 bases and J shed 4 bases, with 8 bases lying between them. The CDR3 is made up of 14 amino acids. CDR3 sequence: CATSRTGTTGELFF. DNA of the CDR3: TGTGCCACCAGCAGAACAGGGACCACCGGGGAGCTGTTTTTT.

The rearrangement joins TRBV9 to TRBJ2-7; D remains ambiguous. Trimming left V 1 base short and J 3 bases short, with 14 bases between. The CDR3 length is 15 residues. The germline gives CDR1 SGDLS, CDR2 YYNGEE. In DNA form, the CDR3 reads TGTGCCAGCAGCGTAACGGATTCCCTAGGCTACGAGCAGTACTTC. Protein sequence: CASSVTDSLGYEQYF.

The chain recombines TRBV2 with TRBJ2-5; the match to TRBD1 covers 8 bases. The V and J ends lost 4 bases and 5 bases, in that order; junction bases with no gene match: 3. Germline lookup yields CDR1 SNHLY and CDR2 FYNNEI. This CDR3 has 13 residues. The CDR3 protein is CASSGDRRETQYF. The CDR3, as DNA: TGTGCCAGCAGTGGGGACAGGAGGGAGACCCAGTACTTC. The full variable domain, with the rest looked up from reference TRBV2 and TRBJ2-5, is EPEVTQTPSHQVTQMGQEVILRCVPISNHLYFYWYRQILGQKVEFLVSFYNNEISEKSEIFDDQFSVERPDGSNFTLKIRSTKLEDSAMYFCASSGDRRETQYFGPGTRLLVL.

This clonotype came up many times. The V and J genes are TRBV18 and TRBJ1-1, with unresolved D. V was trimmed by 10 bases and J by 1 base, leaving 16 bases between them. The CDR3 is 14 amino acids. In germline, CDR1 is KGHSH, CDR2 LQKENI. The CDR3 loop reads CATGTGMWNTEAFF. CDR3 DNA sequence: TGTGCCACCGGTACGGGGATGTGGAACACTGAAGCTTTCTTT.

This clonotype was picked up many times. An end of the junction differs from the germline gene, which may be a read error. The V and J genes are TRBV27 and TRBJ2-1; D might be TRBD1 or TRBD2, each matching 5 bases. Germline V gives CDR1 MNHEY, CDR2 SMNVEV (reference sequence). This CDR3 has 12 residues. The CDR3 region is CASSSPGTPEIF. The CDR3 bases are TGTGCCAGCAGTTCGCCCGGGACCCCGGAGATCTTC.

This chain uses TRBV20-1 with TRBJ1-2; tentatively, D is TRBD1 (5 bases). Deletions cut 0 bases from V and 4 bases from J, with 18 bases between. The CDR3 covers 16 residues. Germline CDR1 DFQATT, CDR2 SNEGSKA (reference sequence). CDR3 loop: CSARDYLLERGYGYTF. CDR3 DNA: TGCAGTGCTAGAGATTATTTGCTGGAGAGGGGCTATGGCTACACCTTC.

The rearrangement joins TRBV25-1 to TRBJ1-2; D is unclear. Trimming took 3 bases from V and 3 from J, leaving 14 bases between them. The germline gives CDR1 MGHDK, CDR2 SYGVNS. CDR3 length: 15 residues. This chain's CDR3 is CASSDTFDGYYGYTF. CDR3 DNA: TGTGCCAGCAGTGATACATTCGACGGGTACTATGGCTACACCTTC.